The next 13 T cell receptor beta chains were all read from a single sample in a study of blood T cell repertoires in COVID-19. Sequencing was performed with immunoSEQ multiplex PCR; in TCRdb, only in-frame clones are kept and a portion is missing. The sample lists some 250,000 clones, 75% to 90% occurring once. The sample taken for sequencing was peripheral blood. These receptors were taken from a man between 60 and 75 years old who had recovered from COVID-19.

V is TRBV3-1 (or the pseudogene TRBV3-2) and J is TRBJ1-2, with 8 bases matching TRBD1. The CDR3 has 15 amino acids. V lost 0 bases, J lost 7 bases, and 7 bases stayed unmatched. Germline CDR1 LGHDT, CDR2 YNNKEL (reference sequence). The CDR3 loop reads CASSQDWQGAFGYTF. The CDR3 nucleotides read TGTGCCAGCAGCCAAGATTGGCAGGGGGCGTTTGGCTACACCTTC.

This clone has just one count. The chain is built from TRBV13 and TRBJ1-6, with 7 positions matching TRBD1. Germline V gene data show CDR1 as PRHDT and CDR2 as FYEKMQ (reference sequence). This CDR3 is built from 14 residues. V trimming: 5 bases; J trimming: 10 bases; junction bases outside the gene matches: 8. The CDR3 here is CASSRYTQGSPLHF. DNA for the CDR3: TGTGCCAGCAGCCGTTATACACAGGGGTCACCCCTCCACTTT.

The rearrangement links TRBV5-5 to TRBJ2-5; tentative D call: TRBD1 (6 bases). The length of the CDR3 is 13 residues. The germline gives CDR1 SGHKS, CDR2 YYEKEE (reference sequence). V was trimmed by 2 bases and J by 5 bases, leaving 10 bases between them. The CDR3 DNA reads as TGTGCCAGCAGCTTTACAGGGACGGAGACCCAGTACTTC. Amino acid sequence: CASSFTGTETQYF.

The chain combines TRBV6-1 with TRBJ1-4; TRBD1 agrees at 7 bases. Germline V gene lookup returns CDR1 MNHNS and CDR2 SASEGT. This CDR3 comprises 13 residues. The V and J ends lost 1 base and 8 bases, in that order; junction bases with no gene match: 1. The CDR3 reads CASSEVDREKLFF. Written as DNA, the CDR3 is TGTGCCAGCAGTGAAGTGGACAGGGAAAAACTGTTTTTT.

This chain uses TRBV10-2 with TRBJ2-5, with 9 bases aligning to TRBD2. Germline V CDR1 and CDR2: WSHSY, SAAADI. The CDR3 consists of 17 residues. Trimming cost V 0 bases and J 1 base; bases outside gene matches: 6. CDR3 sequence: CASSESSLAGPQETQYF. The CDR3 nucleotides read TGCGCCAGCAGTGAGTCGTCGCTAGCGGGGCCCCAAGAGACCCAGTACTTC.

This clone was detected a few times. The chain has TRBV13 and TRBJ1-3; D unresolved. V was cut by 8 bases and J by 6 bases, with 8 bases left in between. The CDR3 loop spans 11 amino acids. Per germline, CDR1 PRHDT and CDR2 FYEKMQ (reference sequence). Here the CDR3 reads CASSRENTIYF. DNA for the CDR3: TGTGCCAGCTCCCGGGAAAACACCATATATTTT.

The rearrangement joins TRBV7-2 to TRBJ2-2, with D possibly matching TRBD2 (5 bases). From germline, CDR1 is SGHTA and CDR2 FQGNSA. Trimming left V 1 base short and J 4 bases short, with 13 bases between. CDR3 length: 16 amino acids. CDR3 sequence (DNA): TGTGCCAGCAGCTTAGGACTACCCTCTGGCACCGGGGAGCTGTTTTTT. Its protein product is CASSLGLPSGTGELFF.

The chain employs TRBV5-4 and TRBJ2-3; 7 bases fit TRBD1. The CDR3 sequence is 15 residues long. Trimming at V came to 0 bases and at J to 1 base, leaving 2 bases not matched to a gene. Germline V lookup: CDR1 SGHNT, CDR2 YYREEE (reference sequence). This CDR3 is CASSLVTGGTDTQYF. CDR3 sequence (DNA): TGTGCCAGCAGCTTGGTTACAGGGGGCACAGATACGCAGTATTTT.

The chain combines TRBV12-3 or TRBV12-4 with TRBJ1-4; D is unclear. This CDR3 is built from 11 residues. Trimming removed 6 bases from V and 4 bases from J, with 3 bases in between. The CDR3 protein is CASRSNEKLFF. The CDR3 nucleotides read TGTGCCAGCAGGAGTAATGAAAAACTGTTTTTT.

The chain employs TRBV19 and TRBJ1-5; D remains unclear. The CDR3 has 16 residues. Per germline, CDR1 LNHDA and CDR2 SQIVND (reference sequence). Trimming cost V 3 bases and J 0 bases, with 12 bases left between them. CDR3 sequence reads: CASSMADLYSNQPQHF. The CDR3 DNA is TGTGCCAGTAGTATGGCAGATTTGTATAGCAATCAGCCCCAGCATTTT.

This rearrangement joins TRBV20-1 to TRBJ2-5; 7 bases match TRBD1. The CDR3 has 11 residues. Germline V gene sequence: CDR1 DFQATT, CDR2 SNEGSKA (reference sequence). Trimming removed 5 bases from V and 10 bases from J; junction bases left unmatched: 7. The CDR3 here is CSAEGQYDQYF. The CDR3 nucleotides read TGCAGTGCTGAGGGACAGTATGACCAGTACTTC.

This chain links TRBV12-5 with TRBJ1-4; 9 nucleotides line up with TRBD1. This CDR3 has 16 amino acids. Germline lookup yields CDR1 LGHNT and CDR2 FRNRAP. The V and J ends lost 1 base and 5 bases, in that order; junction bases with no gene match: 5. The CDR3, as DNA: TGTGCTAGTGGTTTGGCACCCGGGACAGGGAATGAAAAACTGTTTTTT. Its translation: CASGLAPGTGNEKLFF. Full variable domain (rest looked up from reference TRBV12-5 and TRBJ1-4): DARVTQTPRHKVTEMGQEVTMRCQPILGHNTVFWYRQTMMQGLELLAYFRNRAPLDDSGMPKDRFSAEMPDATLATLKIQPSEPRDSAVYFCASGLAPGTGNEKLFFGSGTQLSVL.

The gene calls are TRBV15 and TRBJ2-7; the match to TRBD1 covers 9 bases. J gave up 6 bases and V 2 bases, and 17 bases lay outside the gene matches. This CDR3 comprises 18 residues. Germline V gives CDR1 LNHNV, CDR2 YYDKDF (reference sequence). Here the CDR3 reads CATSRRPTPPGTGIEQYF. DNA of the CDR3: TGTGCCACCAGCAGAAGACCAACTCCGCCCGGGACAGGGATCGAGCAGTACTTC. Full variable domain (outside the CDR3, taken from reference TRBV15 and TRBJ2-7): DAMVIQNPRYQVTQFGKPVTLSCSQTLNHNVMYWYQQKSSQAPKLLFHYYDKDFNNEADTPDNFQSRRPNTSFCFLDIRSPGLGDTAMYLCATSRRPTPPGTGIEQYFGPGTRLTVT.